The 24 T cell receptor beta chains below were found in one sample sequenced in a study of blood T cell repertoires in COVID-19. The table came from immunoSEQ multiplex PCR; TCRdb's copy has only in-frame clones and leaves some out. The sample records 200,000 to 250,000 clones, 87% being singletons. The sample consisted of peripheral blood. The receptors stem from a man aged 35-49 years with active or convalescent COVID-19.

The CDR3 spells CASSRSDRSYGYTF. DNA for the CDR3: TGTGCCAGCAGTCGGTCGGACAGGAGCTATGGCTACACCTTC. This chain uses TRBV6-2 or TRBV6-3 with TRBJ1-2, with 7 bases fitting TRBD1. Germline CDR1 is MNHEY and CDR2 is SVGEGT. Germline trimming cut 5 bases from V and 4 bases from J; bases unmatched to any gene: 7. There are 14 residues in the CDR3.

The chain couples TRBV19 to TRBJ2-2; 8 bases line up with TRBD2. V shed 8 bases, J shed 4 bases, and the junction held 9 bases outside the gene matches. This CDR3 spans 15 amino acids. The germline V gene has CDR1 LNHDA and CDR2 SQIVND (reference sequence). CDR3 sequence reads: CASGAGAAGTGELFF. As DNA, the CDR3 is TGTGCCAGTGGAGCGGGAGCCGCTGGCACCGGGGAGCTGTTTTTT. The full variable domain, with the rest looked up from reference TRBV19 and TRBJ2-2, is DGGITQSPKYLFRKEGQNVTLSCEQNLNHDAMYWYRQDPGQGLRLIYYSQIVNDFQKGDIAEGYSVSREKKESFPLTVTSAQKNPTAFYLCASGAGAAGTGELFFGEGSRLTVL.

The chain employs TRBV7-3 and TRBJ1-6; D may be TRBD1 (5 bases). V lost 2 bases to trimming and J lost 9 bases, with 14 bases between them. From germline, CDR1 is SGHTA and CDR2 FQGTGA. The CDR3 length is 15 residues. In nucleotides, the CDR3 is TGTGCCAGCAGCTTAGGGGAGTCGGGGGGTTCACCCCTCCACTTT. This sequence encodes CASSLGESGGSPLHF.

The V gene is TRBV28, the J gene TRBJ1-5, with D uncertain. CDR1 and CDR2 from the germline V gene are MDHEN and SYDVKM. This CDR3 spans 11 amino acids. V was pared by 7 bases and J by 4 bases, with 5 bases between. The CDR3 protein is CASTGNQPQHF. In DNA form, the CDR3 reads TGTGCCAGCACGGGTAATCAGCCCCAGCATTTT. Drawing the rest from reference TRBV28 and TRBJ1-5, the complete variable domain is DVKVTQSSRYLVKRTGEKVFLECVQDMDHENMFWYRQDPGLGLRLIYFSYDVKMKEKGDIPEGYSVSREKKERFSLILESASTNQTSMYLCASTGNQPQHFGDGTRLSIL.

The CDR3 region has the DNA TGTGCCAGCAGCTTCTCTATAGGGGGATACGAGCAGTACTTC. Residues: CASSFSIGGYEQYF. The chain has TRBV5-5 and TRBJ2-7; weak D call: TRBD1 (6 bases). From germline, CDR1 is SGHKS and CDR2 YYEKEE (reference sequence). This CDR3 is 14 amino acids long. Trimming stripped 2 bases from V and 4 bases from J, with 13 bases between.

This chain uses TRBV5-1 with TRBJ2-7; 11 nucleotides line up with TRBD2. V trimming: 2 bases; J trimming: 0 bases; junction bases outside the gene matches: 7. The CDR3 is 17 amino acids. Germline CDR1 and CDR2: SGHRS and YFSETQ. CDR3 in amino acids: CASSFLAGGPSSYEQYF. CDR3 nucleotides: TGCGCCAGCAGCTTCCTAGCGGGGGGCCCGTCCTCCTACGAGCAGTACTTC.

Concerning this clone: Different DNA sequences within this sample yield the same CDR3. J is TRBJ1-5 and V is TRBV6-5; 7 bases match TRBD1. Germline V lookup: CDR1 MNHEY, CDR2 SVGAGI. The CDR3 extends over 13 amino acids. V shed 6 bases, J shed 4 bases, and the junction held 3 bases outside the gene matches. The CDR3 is CASSTQGNQPQHF. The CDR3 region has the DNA TGTGCCAGCAGCACACAGGGGAATCAGCCCCAGCATTTT.

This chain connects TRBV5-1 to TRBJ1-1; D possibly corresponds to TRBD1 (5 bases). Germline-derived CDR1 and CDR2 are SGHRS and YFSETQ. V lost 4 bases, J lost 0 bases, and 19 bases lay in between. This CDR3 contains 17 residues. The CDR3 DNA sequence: TGCGCCAGCAGCCCCGGACCAGGGATGAGTGTGAACACTGAAGCTTTCTTT. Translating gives CASSPGPGMSVNTEAFF.

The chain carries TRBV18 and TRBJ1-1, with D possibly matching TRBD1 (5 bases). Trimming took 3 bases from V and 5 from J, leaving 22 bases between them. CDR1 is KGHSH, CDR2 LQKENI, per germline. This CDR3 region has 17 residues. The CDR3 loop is CASSPGEGSRKRTEAFF. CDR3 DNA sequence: TGTGCCAGCTCACCTGGGGAGGGGTCCAGGAAGAGGACTGAAGCTTTCTTT.

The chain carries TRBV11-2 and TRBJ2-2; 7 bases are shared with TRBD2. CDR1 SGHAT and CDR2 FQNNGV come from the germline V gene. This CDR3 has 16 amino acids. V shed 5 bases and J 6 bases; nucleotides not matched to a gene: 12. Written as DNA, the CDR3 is TGTGCCAGCAGCGCCCGTTCACTAGCGAAGGCCGGGGAGCTGTTTTTT. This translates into CASSARSLAKAGELFF.

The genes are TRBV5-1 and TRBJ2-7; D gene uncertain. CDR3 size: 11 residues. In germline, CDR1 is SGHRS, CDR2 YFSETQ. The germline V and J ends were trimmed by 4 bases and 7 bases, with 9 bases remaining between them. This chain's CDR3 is CASSPNREQYF. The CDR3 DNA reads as TGCGCCAGCAGCCCAAATCGGGAGCAGTACTTC.

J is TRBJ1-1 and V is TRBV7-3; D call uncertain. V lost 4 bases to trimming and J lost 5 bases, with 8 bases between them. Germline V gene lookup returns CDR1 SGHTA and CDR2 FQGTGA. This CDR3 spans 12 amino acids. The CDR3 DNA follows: TGTGCCAGCAGCTCGTCGGGAACTGAAGCTTTCTTT. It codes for CASSSSGTEAFF.

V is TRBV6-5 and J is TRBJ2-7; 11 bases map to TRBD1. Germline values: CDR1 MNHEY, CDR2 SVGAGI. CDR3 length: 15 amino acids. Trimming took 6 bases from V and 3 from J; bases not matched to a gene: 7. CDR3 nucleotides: TGTGCCAGCAGCATTCCGGGACAGGGGGGCTACGAGCAGTACTTC. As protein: CASSIPGQGGYEQYF.

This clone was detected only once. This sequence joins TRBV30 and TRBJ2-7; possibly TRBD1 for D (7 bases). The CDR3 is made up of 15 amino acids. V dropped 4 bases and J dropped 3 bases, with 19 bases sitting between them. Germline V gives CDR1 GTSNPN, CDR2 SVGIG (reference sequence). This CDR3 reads CAWTGWGDSHYEQYF. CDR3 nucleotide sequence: TGTGCCTGGACCGGATGGGGGGACAGTCACTACGAGCAGTACTTC.

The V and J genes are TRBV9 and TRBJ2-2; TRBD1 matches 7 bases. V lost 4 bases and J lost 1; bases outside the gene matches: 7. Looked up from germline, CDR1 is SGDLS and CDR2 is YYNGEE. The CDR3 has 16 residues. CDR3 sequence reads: CASSPGGQLNTGELFF. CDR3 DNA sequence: TGTGCCAGCAGCCCTGGGGGACAGCTGAACACCGGGGAGCTGTTTTTT.

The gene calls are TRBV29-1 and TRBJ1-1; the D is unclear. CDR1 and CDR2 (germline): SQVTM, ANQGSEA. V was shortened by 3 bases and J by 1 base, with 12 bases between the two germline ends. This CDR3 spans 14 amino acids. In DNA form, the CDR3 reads TGCAGCGTTGACCGAGCGGGGTCGAACACTGAAGCTTTCTTT. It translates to CSVDRAGSNTEAFF.

The CDR3 is CASSVAPGSYNSPLHF. The CDR3 DNA is TGTGCCAGCAGCGTAGCTCCGGGCTCCTATAATTCACCCCTCCACTTT. The chain employs TRBV9 and TRBJ1-6; D gene unclear. This CDR3 has 16 residues. Trimming cost V 0 bases and J 0 bases, with 7 bases left between them. The V gene's germline CDR1 is SGDLS and CDR2 YYNGEE.

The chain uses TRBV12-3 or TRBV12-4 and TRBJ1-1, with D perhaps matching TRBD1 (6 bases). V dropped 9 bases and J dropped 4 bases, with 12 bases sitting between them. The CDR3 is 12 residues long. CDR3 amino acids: CASGRGSTEAFF. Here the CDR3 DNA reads TGTGCCAGTGGGAGGGGGAGCACTGAAGCTTTCTTT.

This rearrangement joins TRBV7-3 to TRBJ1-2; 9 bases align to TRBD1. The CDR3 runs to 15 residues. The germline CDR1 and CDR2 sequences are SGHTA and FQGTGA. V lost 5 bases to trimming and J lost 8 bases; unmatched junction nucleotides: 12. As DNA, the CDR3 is TGTGCCAGCAGCGCGCAGACAGGGGGTAATCGCGGCTACACCTTC. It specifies CASSAQTGGNRGYTF.

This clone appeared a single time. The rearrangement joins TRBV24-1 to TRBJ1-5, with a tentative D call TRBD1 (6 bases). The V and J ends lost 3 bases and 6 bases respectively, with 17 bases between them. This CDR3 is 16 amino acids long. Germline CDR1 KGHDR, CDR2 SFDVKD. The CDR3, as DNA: TGTGCCACCAGTGATCCGGGGATGGGGGCGCGTCAGCCCCAGCATTTT. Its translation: CATSDPGMGARQPQHF.

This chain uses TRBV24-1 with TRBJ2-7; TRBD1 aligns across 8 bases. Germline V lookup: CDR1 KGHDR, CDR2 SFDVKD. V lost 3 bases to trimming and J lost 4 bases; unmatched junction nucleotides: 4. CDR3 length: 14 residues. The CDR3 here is CATSDATGVYEQYF. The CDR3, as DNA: TGTGCCACCAGTGATGCGACAGGGGTTTACGAGCAGTACTTC.

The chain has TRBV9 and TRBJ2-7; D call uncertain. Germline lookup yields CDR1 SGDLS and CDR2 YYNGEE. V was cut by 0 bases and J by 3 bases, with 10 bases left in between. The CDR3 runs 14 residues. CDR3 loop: CASSVGSSSYEQYF. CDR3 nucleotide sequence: TGTGCCAGCAGCGTAGGGAGTAGCAGCTACGAGCAGTACTTC.

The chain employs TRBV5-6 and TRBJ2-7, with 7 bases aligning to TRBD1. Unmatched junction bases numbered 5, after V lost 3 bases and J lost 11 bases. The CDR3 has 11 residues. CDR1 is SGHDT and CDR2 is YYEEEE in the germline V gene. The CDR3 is CASSSGQVKYF. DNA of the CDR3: TGTGCCAGCAGCTCCGGACAGGTCAAGTACTTC.

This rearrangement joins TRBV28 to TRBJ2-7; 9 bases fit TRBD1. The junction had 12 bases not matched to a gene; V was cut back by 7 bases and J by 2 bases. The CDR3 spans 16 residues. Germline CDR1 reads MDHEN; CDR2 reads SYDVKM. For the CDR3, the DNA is TGTGCCAGCACCAAAGTTGACAGGGGGTTTACCTACGAGCAGTACTTC. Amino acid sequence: CASTKVDRGFTYEQYF.